Detailed here is one T cell receptor beta chain. Its antigen remains unknown. Isolated RNA was reverse transcribed into cDNA used as the sequencing template. Produced via immunoSEQ multiplex PCR; TCRdb's table is partial and in-frame only. This table has a few hundred thousand clones, 56% appearing once. Per germline, CDR1 SQVTM and CDR2 ANQGSEA. This CDR3 has 12 residues. Trimming removed 7 bases at V and 8 bases at J, with 15 bases between. The data belong to a study of CD8+ T cells in alopecia areata. Notes on the study in general: Alopecia totalis/universalis scalp especially showed more expanded CD8+ clones than normal scalp.

Sequenced: CD8+ T cells sorted from blood. This chain uses TRBV29-1 with TRBJ2-1, with D perhaps TRBD1 or TRBD2 (6 bases each). This clonotype was obtained from a human donor in good health. The CDR3 DNA sequence: TGCAGCGCTACCCGGGGGCCCGATGAGCAGTTCTTC. Residues: CSATRGPDEQFF.